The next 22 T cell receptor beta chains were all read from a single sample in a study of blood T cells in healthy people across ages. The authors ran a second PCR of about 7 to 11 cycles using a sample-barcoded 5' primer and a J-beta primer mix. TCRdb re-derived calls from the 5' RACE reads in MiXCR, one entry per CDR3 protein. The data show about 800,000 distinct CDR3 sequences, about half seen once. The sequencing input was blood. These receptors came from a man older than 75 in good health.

The CDR3 sequence is CSAREHRENYGYTF. CDR3 nucleotides: TGCAGTGCTAGAGAGCACAGGGAGAACTATGGCTACACCTTC. The rearrangement joins TRBV20-1 to TRBJ1-2, with D perhaps TRBD1 (6 bases). Germline V gene sequence: CDR1 DFQATT, CDR2 SNEGSKA (reference sequence). CDR3 size: 14 residues. The germline V and J ends were trimmed by 0 bases and 2 bases, with 10 bases remaining between them.

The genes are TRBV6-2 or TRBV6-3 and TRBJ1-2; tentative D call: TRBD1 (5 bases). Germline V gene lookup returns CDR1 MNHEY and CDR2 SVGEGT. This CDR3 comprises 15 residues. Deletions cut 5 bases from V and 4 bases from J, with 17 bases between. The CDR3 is CASSRPGPRLYGYTF. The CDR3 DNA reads TGTGCCAGCAGTCGACCGGGACCGAGACTCTATGGCTACACCTTC.

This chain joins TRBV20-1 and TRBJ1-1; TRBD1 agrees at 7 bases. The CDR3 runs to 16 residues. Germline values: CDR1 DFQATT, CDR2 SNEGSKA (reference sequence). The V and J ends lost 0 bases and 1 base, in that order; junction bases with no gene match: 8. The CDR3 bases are TGCAGTGCTAGAGATTCTGACAGGGTGGCGAACACTGAAGCTTTCTTT. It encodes CSARDSDRVANTEAFF.

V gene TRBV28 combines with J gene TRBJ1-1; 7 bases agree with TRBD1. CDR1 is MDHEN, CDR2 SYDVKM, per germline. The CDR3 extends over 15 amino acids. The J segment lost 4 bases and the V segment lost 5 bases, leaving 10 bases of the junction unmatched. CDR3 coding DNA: TGTGCCAGCAGTCCTCGACAGGGATGGGGCACTGAAGCTTTCTTT. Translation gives CASSPRQGWGTEAFF.

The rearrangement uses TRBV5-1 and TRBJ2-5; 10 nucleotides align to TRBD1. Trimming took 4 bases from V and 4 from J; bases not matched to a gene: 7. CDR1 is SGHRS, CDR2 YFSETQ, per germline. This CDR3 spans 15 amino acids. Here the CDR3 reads CASSRDRGAAETQYF. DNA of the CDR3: TGCGCCAGCAGCAGGGACAGGGGTGCGGCAGAGACCCAGTACTTC. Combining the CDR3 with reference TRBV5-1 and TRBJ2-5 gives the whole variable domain KAGVTQTPRYLIKTRGQQVTLSCSPISGHRSVSWYQQTPGQGLQFLFEYFSETQRNKGNFPGRFSGRQFSNSRSEMNVSTLELGDSALYLCASSRDRGAAETQYFGPGTRLLVL.

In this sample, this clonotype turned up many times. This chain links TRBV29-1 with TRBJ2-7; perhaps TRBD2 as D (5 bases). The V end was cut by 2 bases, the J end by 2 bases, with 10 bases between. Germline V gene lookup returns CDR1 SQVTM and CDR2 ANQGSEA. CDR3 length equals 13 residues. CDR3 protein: CSVELRGPYEQYF. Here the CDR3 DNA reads TGCAGCGTTGAACTTCGGGGTCCCTACGAGCAGTACTTC.

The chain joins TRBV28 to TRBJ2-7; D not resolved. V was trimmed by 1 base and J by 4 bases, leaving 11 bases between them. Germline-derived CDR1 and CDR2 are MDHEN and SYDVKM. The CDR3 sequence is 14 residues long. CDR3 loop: CASSLSPIRYEQYF. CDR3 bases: TGTGCCAGCAGTTTATCCCCCATTAGATACGAGCAGTACTTC.

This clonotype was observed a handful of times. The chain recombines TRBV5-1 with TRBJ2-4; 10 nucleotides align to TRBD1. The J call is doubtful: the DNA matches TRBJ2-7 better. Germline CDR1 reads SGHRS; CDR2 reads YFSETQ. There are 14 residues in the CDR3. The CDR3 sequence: CASSWGQGPGEQYF. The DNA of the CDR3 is TGCGCCAGCAGCTGGGGACAGGGGCCTGGCGAGCAGTACTTC.

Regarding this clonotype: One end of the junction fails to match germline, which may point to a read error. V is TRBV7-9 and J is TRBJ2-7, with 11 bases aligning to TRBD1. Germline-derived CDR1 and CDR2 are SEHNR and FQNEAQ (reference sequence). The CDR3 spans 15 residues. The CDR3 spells CANSARTGGSYEQYF. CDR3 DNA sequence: TGTGCCAACAGCGCTCGGACAGGGGGCAGCTACGAGCAGTACTTC.

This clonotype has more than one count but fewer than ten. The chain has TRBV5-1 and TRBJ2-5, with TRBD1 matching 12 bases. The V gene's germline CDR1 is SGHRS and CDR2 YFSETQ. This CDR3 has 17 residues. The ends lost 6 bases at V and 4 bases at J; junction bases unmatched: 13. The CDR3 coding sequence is TGCGCCAGCAACTCCGGGACAGGGGGCCAAAAGGCAGAGACCCAGTACTTC. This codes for CASNSGTGGQKAETQYF. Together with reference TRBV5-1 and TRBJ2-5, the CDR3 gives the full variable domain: KAGVTQTPRYLIKTRGQQVTLSCSPISGHRSVSWYQQTPGQGLQFLFEYFSETQRNKGNFPGRFSGRQFSNSRSEMNVSTLELGDSALYLCASNSGTGGQKAETQYFGPGTRLLVL.

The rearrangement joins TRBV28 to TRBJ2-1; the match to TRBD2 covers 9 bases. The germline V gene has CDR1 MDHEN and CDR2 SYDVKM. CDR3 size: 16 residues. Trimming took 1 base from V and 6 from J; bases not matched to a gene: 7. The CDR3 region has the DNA TGTGCCAGCAGTTTATCCTGGCTAGCGGGAAGCAATGAGCAGTTCTTC. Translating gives CASSLSWLAGSNEQFF.

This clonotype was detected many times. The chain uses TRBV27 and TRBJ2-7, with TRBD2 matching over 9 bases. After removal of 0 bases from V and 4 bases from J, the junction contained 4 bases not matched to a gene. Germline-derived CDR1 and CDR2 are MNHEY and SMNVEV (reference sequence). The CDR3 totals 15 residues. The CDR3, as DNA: TGTGCCAGCAGTTTATCTGCTAGCGGGACTTACGAGCAGTACTTC. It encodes CASSLSASGTYEQYF.

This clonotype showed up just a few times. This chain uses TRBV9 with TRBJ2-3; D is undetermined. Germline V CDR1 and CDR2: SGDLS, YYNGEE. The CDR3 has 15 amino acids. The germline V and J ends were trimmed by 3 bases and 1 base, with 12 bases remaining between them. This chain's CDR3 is CASSADVGGTDTQYF. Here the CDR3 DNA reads TGTGCCAGCAGCGCCGACGTAGGTGGCACAGATACGCAGTATTTT.

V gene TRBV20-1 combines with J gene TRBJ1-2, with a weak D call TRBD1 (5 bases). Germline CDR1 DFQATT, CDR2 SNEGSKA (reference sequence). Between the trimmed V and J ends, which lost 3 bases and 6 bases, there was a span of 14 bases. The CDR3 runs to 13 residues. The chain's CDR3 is CSARKEGINGYTF. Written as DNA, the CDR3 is TGCAGTGCTAGGAAGGAGGGGATTAATGGCTACACCTTC.

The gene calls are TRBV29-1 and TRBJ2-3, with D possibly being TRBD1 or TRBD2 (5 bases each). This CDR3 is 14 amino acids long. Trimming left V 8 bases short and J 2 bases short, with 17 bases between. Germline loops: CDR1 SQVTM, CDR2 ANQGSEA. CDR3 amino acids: CSIRGRTLTDTQYF. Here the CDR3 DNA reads TGCAGCATACGGGGCAGGACCCTCACAGATACGCAGTATTTT.

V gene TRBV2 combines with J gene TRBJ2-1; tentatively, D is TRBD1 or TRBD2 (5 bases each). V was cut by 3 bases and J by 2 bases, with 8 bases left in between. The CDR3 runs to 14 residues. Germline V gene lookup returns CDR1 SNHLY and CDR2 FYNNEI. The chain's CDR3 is CASSDQGAYNEQFF. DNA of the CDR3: TGTGCCAGCAGTGATCAGGGAGCCTACAATGAGCAGTTCTTC.

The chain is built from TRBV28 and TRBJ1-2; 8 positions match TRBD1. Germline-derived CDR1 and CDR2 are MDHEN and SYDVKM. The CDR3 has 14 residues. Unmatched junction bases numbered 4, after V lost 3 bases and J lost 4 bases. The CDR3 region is CASSFNTGGYGYTF. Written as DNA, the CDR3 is TGTGCCAGCAGTTTCAACACAGGGGGCTATGGCTACACCTTC.

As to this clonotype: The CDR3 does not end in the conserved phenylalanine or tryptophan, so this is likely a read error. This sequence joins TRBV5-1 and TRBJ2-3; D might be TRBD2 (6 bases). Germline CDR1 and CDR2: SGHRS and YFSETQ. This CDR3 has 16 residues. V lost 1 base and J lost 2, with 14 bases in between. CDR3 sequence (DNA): TGCGCCAGCAGCTTGCCCGCGGGGATTACCACAGATACGCAGTATGTT. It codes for CASSLPAGITTDTQYV.

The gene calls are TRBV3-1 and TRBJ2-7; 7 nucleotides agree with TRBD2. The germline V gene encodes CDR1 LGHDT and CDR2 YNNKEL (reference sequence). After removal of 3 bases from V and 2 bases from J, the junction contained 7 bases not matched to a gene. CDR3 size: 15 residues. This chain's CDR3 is CASSQGPGLTYEQYF. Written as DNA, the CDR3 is TGTGCCAGCAGCCAGGGCCCGGGACTAACCTACGAGCAGTACTTC.

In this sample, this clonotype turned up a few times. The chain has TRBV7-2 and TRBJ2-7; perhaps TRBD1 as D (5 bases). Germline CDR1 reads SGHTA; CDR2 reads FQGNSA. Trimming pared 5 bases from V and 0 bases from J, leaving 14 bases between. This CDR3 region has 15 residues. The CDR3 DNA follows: TGTGCCAGCAGCCCAAGGGGCGCAAACTCCTACGAGCAGTACTTC. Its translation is CASSPRGANSYEQYF.

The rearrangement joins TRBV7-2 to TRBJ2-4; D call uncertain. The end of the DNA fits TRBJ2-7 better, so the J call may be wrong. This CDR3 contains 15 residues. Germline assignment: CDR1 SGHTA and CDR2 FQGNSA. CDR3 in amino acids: CASSLVTDFSYEQYF. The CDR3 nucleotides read TGTGCCAGCAGCTTAGTCACAGATTTTTCCTACGAGCAGTACTTC.

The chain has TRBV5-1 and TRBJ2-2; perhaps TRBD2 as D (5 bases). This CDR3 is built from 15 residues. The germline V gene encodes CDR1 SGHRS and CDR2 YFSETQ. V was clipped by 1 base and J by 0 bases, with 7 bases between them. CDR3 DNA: TGCGCCAGCAGCTTGTTTAGCGCGAACACCGGGGAGCTGTTTTTT. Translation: CASSLFSANTGELFF. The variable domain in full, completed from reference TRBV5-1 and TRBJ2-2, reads KAGVTQTPRYLIKTRGQQVTLSCSPISGHRSVSWYQQTPGQGLQFLFEYFSETQRNKGNFPGRFSGRQFSNSRSEMNVSTLELGDSALYLCASSLFSANTGELFFGEGSRLTVL.